The next 24 T cell receptor beta chains were all read from a single sample in a study of T-cell reconstitution after alpha-beta-depleted transplantation in children. A TCRbeta library incorporating unique molecular identifiers was prepared. Each CDR3 protein gets one entry after TCRdb re-called the PCR reads with MiXCR. The data hold some 110,000 distinct CDR3 sequences, with 10% observed a single time. Specimen: PBMCs, collected before TCRalphabeta/CD19-depleted stem cell transplant. The receptors were sampled from a boy aged 2 to 9 with acute lymphoblastic leukemia, due to receive a stem cell transplant.

The V gene is TRBV10-3, the J gene TRBJ2-2; 7 nucleotides match TRBD1. The V gene's germline CDR1 is ENHRY and CDR2 SYGVKD. The CDR3 runs to 14 residues. Unmatched junction bases numbered 5, after V lost 2 bases and J lost 8 bases. The CDR3 here is CAISERDRWGELFF. The CDR3 nucleotides are TGTGCCATCAGTGAGCGGGACAGATGGGGGGAGCTGTTTTTT.

This clonotype has a count of ten or more. CDR3 sequence (DNA): TGTGCCAACAGCCGGGACGGTAACACCGGGGAGCTGTTTTTT. The encoded protein is CANSRDGNTGELFF. The rearrangement links TRBV6-2 or TRBV6-3 to TRBJ2-2, with D possibly called TRBD1 or TRBD2 (5 bases each). The CDR3 consists of 14 residues. Germline loops: CDR1 MNHEY, CDR2 SVGEGT. The V and J ends lost 10 bases and 2 bases respectively, with 14 bases between them.

The table lists this clonotype with many counts. The V gene is TRBV6-5, the J gene TRBJ2-1, with 7 bases matching TRBD2. CDR3 size: 15 residues. Germline CDR1 MNHEY, CDR2 SVGAGI. V dropped 6 bases and J dropped 0; count of bases not matched to a gene: 5. In DNA, the CDR3 is TGTGCCAGCAGCGTTAGCGGGCCCTCCTACAATGAGCAGTTCTTC. Its translation: CASSVSGPSYNEQFF.

This clonotype showed up many times. The chain links TRBV2 to TRBJ2-1; 8 bases are shared with TRBD2. There are 14 residues in the CDR3. Germline-derived CDR1 and CDR2 are SNHLY and FYNNEI. V lost 6 bases and J lost 8; bases outside the gene matches: 9. CDR3 bases: TGTGCCAGCAGCCCCCCGGGGGGGGGCGATGAGCAGTTCTTC. Translated: CASSPPGGGDEQFF.

This clonotype was counted many times. The V and J genes are TRBV12-3 or TRBV12-4 and TRBJ2-5; tentative D call: TRBD2 (5 bases). The CDR3 is 13 residues long. V lost 5 bases and J lost 7, with 14 bases in between. Written as DNA, the CDR3 is TGTGCCAGCAGTCAAGGGAGAGAGGGGACCCAGTACTTC. This codes for CASSQGREGTQYF.

The chain is built from TRBV6-1 and TRBJ2-7, with 7 bases that match TRBD2. Trimming cost V 5 bases and J 1 base; bases outside gene matches: 11. Germline CDR1 and CDR2: MNHNS and SASEGT. The CDR3 is 16 residues long. This CDR3 is CASSLSGRHGSYEQYF. The DNA of the CDR3 is TGTGCCAGCAGTCTGTCCGGGAGGCATGGGTCCTACGAGCAGTACTTC.

At least ten counts were recorded for this clonotype. The chain links TRBV20-1 to TRBJ2-1, with 12 bases aligning to TRBD2. CDR1 is DFQATT, CDR2 SNEGSKA, per germline (reference sequence). The V segment lost 4 bases and the J segment 7 bases; nucleotides outside the gene matches: 11. This CDR3 comprises 16 residues. CDR3 sequence (DNA): TGCAGTGCTACGCCTTTCGCTAGCGGGAGGGGGAATGAGCAGTTCTTC. As protein: CSATPFASGRGNEQFF.

This clonotype was found a few times. The CDR3 DNA reads as TGCAGTGCTCGTCCGGGACTAGCCTCAGAGACCCAGTACTTC. It encodes CSARPGLASETQYF. The V call is TRBV20-1, the J call TRBJ2-5; TRBD2 matches 9 bases. With 5 bases clipped from V and 4 bases from J, the junction kept 8 bases outside the gene matches. This CDR3 has 14 amino acids. CDR1 is DFQATT and CDR2 is SNEGSKA in the germline V gene (reference sequence).

This clonotype was counted at least ten times. The rearrangement joins TRBV12-3 or TRBV12-4 to TRBJ2-3, with D perhaps matching TRBD1 (6 bases). Trimming shortened V by 6 bases and J by 2 bases, and 12 bases separated the two germline ends. The CDR3 runs to 14 residues. The CDR3 sequence is CASSLTGATDTQYF. In nucleotides, the CDR3 is TGTGCCAGCAGCCTGACAGGCGCCACAGATACGCAGTATTTT.

Only a few counts were recorded for this clonotype. The chain links TRBV19 to TRBJ1-1, with a tentative D call TRBD1 (6 bases). Germline loops: CDR1 LNHDA, CDR2 SQIVND (reference sequence). The V end lost 6 bases, the J end lost 1 base, and 15 bases lay between the germline ends. The CDR3 length is 15 residues. CDR3 nucleotides: TGTGCCAGTAGGACACAGGGCCGGTGGAACACTGAAGCTTTCTTT. Translation: CASRTQGRWNTEAFF.

This chain links TRBV7-6 with TRBJ2-3; D may be TRBD2 (6 bases). Germline-derived CDR1 and CDR2 are SGHVS and FNYEAQ. The ends were cut back, 2 bases at V and 6 bases at J, with 12 bases in the middle. The CDR3 totals 14 residues. CDR3 residues: CASSLRLAWDTQYF. Here the CDR3 DNA reads TGTGCCAGCAGCTTACGGCTAGCGTGGGATACGCAGTATTTT.

This clonotype was detected many times. The chain recombines TRBV20-1 with TRBJ2-2, with D hard to call. The CDR3 has 15 residues. V lost 0 bases and J lost 3, with 11 bases in between. The germline V gene encodes CDR1 DFQATT and CDR2 SNEGSKA (reference sequence). The CDR3 reads CSARDTTRDTGELFF. In DNA form, the CDR3 reads TGCAGTGCTAGAGATACAACGCGTGACACCGGGGAGCTGTTTTTT.

The chain employs TRBV20-1 and TRBJ2-1; TRBD2 might be the D (6 bases). This CDR3 has 14 amino acids. CDR1 DFQATT and CDR2 SNEGSKA come from the germline V gene (reference sequence). V was trimmed by 0 bases and J by 3 bases, leaving 9 bases between them. DNA of the CDR3: TGCAGTGCTAGAGATCGACTAGTCTACAATGAGCAGTTCTTC. Its translation: CSARDRLVYNEQFF.

CDR3 in amino acids: CASSPLAASGSFHEQFF. For the CDR3, the DNA is TGTGCCAGCTCACCTCTTGCAGCTAGCGGGAGTTTCCATGAGCAGTTCTTC. This chain connects TRBV18 to TRBJ2-1, with 10 bases identical to TRBD2. The germline V gene has CDR1 KGHSH and CDR2 LQKENI. This CDR3 spans 17 amino acids. V shed 3 bases, J shed 8 bases, and the junction held 13 bases outside the gene matches.

This chain joins TRBV18 and TRBJ2-1, with a possible D match to TRBD2 (5 bases). CDR1 KGHSH and CDR2 LQKENI come from the germline V gene. V lost 5 bases and J 8 bases, leaving 19 bases between the germline ends. The CDR3 length is 15 residues. This chain's CDR3 is CASSGLGLAGDEQFF. The CDR3 DNA reads as TGTGCCAGCTCAGGACTTGGTTTGGCTGGGGATGAGCAGTTCTTC.

This clonotype was recorded many times. The J gene is TRBJ2-7, the V gene TRBV7-3; D call uncertain. Germline CDR1 is SGHTA and CDR2 is FQGTGA. The CDR3 has 14 amino acids. Between the trimmed V and J ends, which lost 2 bases and 0 bases, there was a span of 8 bases. This CDR3 reads CASSLPRSSYEQYF. As DNA, the CDR3 is TGTGCCAGCAGCTTACCTAGAAGCTCCTACGAGCAGTACTTC.

This clonotype was seen ten or more times. The rearrangement joins TRBV5-1 to TRBJ2-2; 8 nucleotides match TRBD2. Trimming at V came to 3 bases and at J to 7 bases, leaving 5 bases not matched to a gene. The CDR3 consists of 14 residues. From germline, CDR1 is SGHRS and CDR2 YFSETQ. CDR3 region: CASSSTSVGGELFF. The CDR3 nucleotides read TGCGCCAGCAGCTCGACTAGCGTCGGCGGGGAGCTGTTTTTT. Full variable domain (missing parts from reference TRBV5-1 and TRBJ2-2): KAGVTQTPRYLIKTRGQQVTLSCSPISGHRSVSWYQQTPGQGLQFLFEYFSETQRNKGNFPGRFSGRQFSNSRSEMNVSTLELGDSALYLCASSSTSVGGELFFGEGSRLTVL.

In its sample, this clonotype was seen many times. The chain uses TRBV9 and TRBJ2-1; TRBD1 agrees at 8 bases. Per the germline V gene, CDR1 is SGDLS and CDR2 is YYNGEE. CDR3 length: 17 residues. V gave up 0 bases and J gave up 5 bases; unmatched junction bases: 10. As DNA, the CDR3 is TGTGCCAGCAGCGTAGACCCCGGGACAGGAAAGGACAATGAGCAGTTCTTC. It specifies CASSVDPGTGKDNEQFF.

This chain connects TRBV29-1 to TRBJ2-3, with a weak D call TRBD2 (5 bases). The CDR3 loop spans 13 amino acids. Trimming pared 6 bases from V and 1 base from J, leaving 11 bases between. In germline, CDR1 is SQVTM, CDR2 ANQGSEA. The CDR3 spells CSVHPGGTDTQYF. CDR3 nucleotides: TGCAGCGTCCACCCCGGGGGCACAGATACGCAGTATTTT.

The chain couples TRBV18 to TRBJ2-1; 11 bases line up with TRBD1. With 6 bases clipped from V and 8 bases from J, the junction kept 9 bases outside the gene matches. Germline V gives CDR1 KGHSH, CDR2 LQKENI. The CDR3 runs to 15 residues. For the CDR3, the DNA is TGTGCCAGCTCCCCTGGACAGGGGGCTTCGGATGAGCAGTTCTTC. Translated: CASSPGQGASDEQFF.

V and J are TRBV18 and TRBJ2-5, with a weak D call TRBD2 (5 bases). The CDR3 has 14 residues. Germline lookup yields CDR1 KGHSH and CDR2 LQKENI. With 2 bases removed from V and 9 bases from J, the gap between germline ends came to 16 bases. This CDR3 is CASSPGRPLSSQYF. For the CDR3, the DNA is TGTGCCAGCTCACCAGGGAGACCCCTATCCTCCCAGTACTTC.

Ten or more counts support this clonotype. This chain links TRBV6-1 with TRBJ1-5; D is undetermined. V lost 5 bases and J lost 2, with 10 bases in between. This CDR3 has 14 residues. The germline CDR1 and CDR2 sequences are MNHNS and SASEGT. The CDR3 loop reads CASSLRTGNQPQHF. The CDR3 bases are TGTGCCAGCAGTCTTCGGACGGGCAATCAGCCCCAGCATTTT.

The chain links TRBV24-1 to TRBJ2-2; 8 bases are shared with TRBD2. This CDR3 has 16 amino acids. Germline V gives CDR1 KGHDR, CDR2 SFDVKD. V shed 4 bases and J 4 bases; nucleotides not matched to a gene: 7. In DNA form, the CDR3 reads TGTGCCACCAGTGACATTAGCGGGAAGGGCACCGGGGAGCTGTTTTTT. Translating gives CATSDISGKGTGELFF.

This clonotype came up many times. The chain is built from TRBV10-3 and TRBJ2-7; 9 bases match TRBD1. The CDR3 is made up of 13 amino acids. CDR1 is ENHRY and CDR2 is SYGVKD in the germline V gene. The V gene end was trimmed by 8 bases and the J gene end by 3 bases; junction bases not matched to a gene: 5. In DNA, the CDR3 is TGTGCCATCGCTCGGACAGGGGACTACGAGCAGTACTTC. This sequence encodes CAIARTGDYEQYF.